The 20 T cell receptor beta chains given below trace back to one sample, sequenced in a study of cytomegalovirus exposure and HLA in healthy donors. The PCR had 60 Vbeta and 13 Jbeta primers. Only in-frame clones appear in the TCRdb table, and some are missing; sequencing was by immunoSEQ multiplex PCR. Among some 76,000 clones listed, around 86% were seen once. The sample comprised PBMCs. Receptors were obtained from a woman aged 25 to 39 in good health and CMV-seronegative.

This chain connects TRBV7-8 to TRBJ2-7; 7 bases are a match to TRBD2. CDR3 length equals 15 residues. Unmatched junction bases numbered 14, after V lost 5 bases and J lost 7 bases. Germline CDR1 and CDR2: SGHVS and FQNEAQ. CDR3 nucleotide sequence: TGTGCCAGCAGCACGGAGGTAGCGGGCATGAGGGAGCAGTACTTC. It specifies CASSTEVAGMREQYF.

This rearrangement joins TRBV5-4 to TRBJ2-7; 12 bases fit TRBD1. V shed 9 bases, J shed 5 bases, and the junction held 6 bases outside the gene matches. This CDR3 is 13 amino acids long. Per germline, CDR1 SGHNT and CDR2 YYREEE (reference sequence). The chain's CDR3 is CATGGQGANEQYF. In DNA form, the CDR3 reads TGTGCCACAGGGGGACAGGGGGCGAACGAGCAGTACTTC.

V usage is TRBV5-1 and J usage is TRBJ2-1; 11 bases match TRBD2. CDR3 size: 15 residues. Trimming removed 1 base from V and 3 bases from J; junction bases left unmatched: 0. Germline V CDR1 and CDR2: SGHRS, YFSETQ. The CDR3 nucleotides read TGCGCCAGCAGCTTGACTAGCGGGAGCTACAATGAGCAGTTCTTC. Translated, it gives CASSLTSGSYNEQFF.

V usage is TRBV4-2 and J usage is TRBJ1-2, with unresolved D. V was clipped by 3 bases and J by 7 bases, with 12 bases between them. This CDR3 is 13 amino acids long. CDR1 and CDR2 (germline): LGHNA, YNFKEQ. CDR3 sequence reads: CASSQSLRSGYTF. Written as DNA, the CDR3 is TGTGCCAGCAGCCAGTCCCTGAGGTCTGGCTACACCTTC.

The CDR3: CASRPGHNTGELFF. Written as DNA, the CDR3 is TGTGCCAGCAGGCCGGGACACAACACCGGGGAGCTGTTTTTT. This chain uses TRBV6-1 with TRBJ2-2, with D tentatively TRBD1 (6 bases). The CDR3 consists of 14 residues. The germline V and J ends were trimmed by 6 bases and 2 bases, with 10 bases remaining between them. The germline gives CDR1 MNHNS, CDR2 SASEGT.

This chain joins TRBV4-2 and TRBJ2-1; TRBD2 matches 13 bases. The CDR3 is 18 amino acids. The germline V gene has CDR1 LGHNA and CDR2 YNFKEQ. V gave up 4 bases and J gave up 5 bases; unmatched junction bases: 11. Here the CDR3 reads CASSPTRTSGSRDNEQFF. CDR3 coding DNA: TGTGCCAGCAGCCCGACTCGGACTAGCGGGAGTAGGGACAATGAGCAGTTCTTC.

The chain combines TRBV2 with TRBJ2-3; D unclear. Trimming cost V 3 bases and J 1 base, with 11 bases left between them. This CDR3 region has 15 residues. Germline CDR1 SNHLY, CDR2 FYNNEI. CDR3 bases: TGTGCCAGCAGTGAGCAGTACCGGGGCACAGATACGCAGTATTTT. Its translation is CASSEQYRGTDTQYF.

The J gene is TRBJ2-5, the V gene TRBV5-1, with 14 bases lining up with TRBD2. V dropped 4 bases and J dropped 5; count of bases not matched to a gene: 10. CDR3 length equals 17 residues. Germline CDR1 and CDR2: SGHRS and YFSETQ. The CDR3 is CASSKETSGRARETQYF. The CDR3 DNA is TGCGCCAGCAGCAAGGAGACTAGCGGGAGGGCCAGGGAGACCCAGTACTTC. The full variable domain, completed using reference TRBV5-1 and TRBJ2-5, is KAGVTQTPRYLIKTRGQQVTLSCSPISGHRSVSWYQQTPGQGLQFLFEYFSETQRNKGNFPGRFSGRQFSNSRSEMNVSTLELGDSALYLCASSKETSGRARETQYFGPGTRLLVL.

The chain carries TRBV27 and TRBJ1-2; possible D gene TRBD1, 6 bases. CDR1 MNHEY and CDR2 SMNVEV come from the germline V gene (reference sequence). CDR3 size: 16 residues. Trimming left V 4 bases short and J 8 bases short, with 23 bases between. CDR3 nucleotides: TGTGCCAGCAGTTCTTCTACCTCTCAACAGGGTCGCGGCTACACCTTC. It encodes CASSSSTSQQGRGYTF.

The J gene is TRBJ2-7, the V gene TRBV2; maybe TRBD2 (6 bases). Per germline, CDR1 SNHLY and CDR2 FYNNEI. The V gene lost 10 bases and the J gene lost 4 bases, with 11 bases spanning the gap. The CDR3 length is 11 residues. This CDR3 reads CATGGIYEQYF. CDR3 in DNA: TGTGCCACCGGAGGGATATACGAGCAGTACTTC.

The chain couples TRBV9 to TRBJ2-3, with a weak D call TRBD2 (6 bases). V dropped 0 bases and J dropped 4 bases, with 9 bases sitting between them. Germline assignment: CDR1 SGDLS and CDR2 YYNGEE. The CDR3 is made up of 14 amino acids. The CDR3 loop reads CASSVAGAADTQYF. Written as DNA, the CDR3 is TGTGCCAGCAGCGTAGCGGGAGCGGCAGATACGCAGTATTTT.

In its sample, this clone was seen once. The chain has TRBV28 and TRBJ2-5; 11 bases are shared with TRBD1. The end of the DNA is better explained by TRBJ2-7, so the J call may be wrong. The CDR3 has 13 amino acids. Germline CDR1 reads MDHEN; CDR2 reads SYDVKM. In DNA form, the CDR3 reads TGTGCCAGCGTCGGGACAGGGGGTATCGAGCAGTACTTC. Translation: CASVGTGGIEQYF.

The rearrangement uses TRBV23-1 and TRBJ2-7; 8 bases agree with TRBD1. TRBV23-1 is an ORF for which the function is uncertain. The CDR3 is 16 residues long. V was clipped by 2 bases and J by 2 bases; unmatched bases: 8. CDR3 loop: CASSQTAGQATYEQYF. The CDR3, as DNA: TGCGCCAGCAGTCAAACGGCGGGACAGGCTACCTACGAGCAGTACTTC.

The chain links TRBV4-3 to TRBJ1-2, with 7 bases aligning to TRBD1. J gave up 8 bases and V 5 bases, and 14 bases lay outside the gene matches. The germline gives CDR1 LGHNA, CDR2 YSLEER. The CDR3 covers 15 residues. As DNA, the CDR3 is TGCGCCAGCAGCTCAGGCTTAGGGGGCCAAGGGGGCTACACCTTC. It encodes CASSSGLGGQGGYTF.

The chain links TRBV30 to TRBJ1-1, with 7 bases fitting TRBD1. The CDR3 spans 12 residues. The V gene end was trimmed by 0 bases and the J gene end by 5 bases; junction bases not matched to a gene: 0. Germline-derived CDR1 and CDR2 are GTSNPN and SVGIG (reference sequence). CDR3 amino acids: CAWSVQGTEAFF. The CDR3, as DNA: TGTGCCTGGAGTGTACAGGGGACTGAAGCTTTCTTT.

The rearrangement joins TRBV7-3 to TRBJ2-2; 9 nucleotides match TRBD2. V lost 2 bases and J lost 8; bases outside the gene matches: 9. This CDR3 is built from 16 residues. Germline CDR1 SGHTA, CDR2 FQGTGA. CDR3: CASSLQGLAGTGELFF. The CDR3 DNA reads TGTGCCAGCAGCTTACAGGGGCTAGCGGGGACTGGGGAGCTGTTTTTT.

Only a few counts were recorded for this clone. The rearrangement links TRBV5-4 to TRBJ2-7; TRBD2 aligns across 10 bases. With V trimmed by 4 bases and J by 7 bases, 11 bases remained unmatched. In germline, CDR1 is SGHNT, CDR2 YYREEE (reference sequence). The CDR3 extends over 15 amino acids. The chain's CDR3 is CASSAPSGSFYEQYF. CDR3 DNA: TGTGCCAGCAGCGCCCCTAGCGGGAGTTTTTATGAGCAGTACTTC.

The genes are TRBV7-2 and TRBJ2-1, with 11 bases identical to TRBD2. CDR3 length: 16 residues. The V gene end was trimmed by 5 bases and the J gene end by 4 bases; junction bases not matched to a gene: 7. Per germline, CDR1 SGHTA and CDR2 FQGNSA. The chain's CDR3 is CASSPTLAGGYNEQFF. CDR3 coding DNA: TGTGCCAGCAGCCCCACCCTAGCGGGAGGATACAATGAGCAGTTCTTC.

The genes are TRBV19 and TRBJ1-3, with TRBD1 matching over 7 bases. Trimming at V came to 10 bases and at J to 3 bases, leaving 9 bases not matched to a gene. The CDR3 is 14 residues long. Germline-derived CDR1 and CDR2 are LNHDA and SQIVND (reference sequence). This chain's CDR3 is CATRQGISGNTIYF. CDR3 coding DNA: TGTGCCACCCGACAGGGTATTAGTGGAAACACCATATATTTT.

J is TRBJ2-1 and V is TRBV5-6; 7 nucleotides agree with TRBD2. The CDR3 contains 18 residues. Per the germline V gene, CDR1 is SGHDT and CDR2 is YYEEEE. Trimming at V came to 2 bases and at J to 4 bases, leaving 15 bases not matched to a gene. The CDR3 reads CASSLLAITSGGYNEQFF. The DNA for the CDR3 is TGTGCCAGCAGCTTACTAGCGATCACATCAGGAGGTTACAATGAGCAGTTCTTC.